The present TCR beta chain was sequenced within a study of identical twins. TCRdb processed the 5' RACE reads anew with MiXCR; each CDR3 protein has one entry. The sample yields hundreds of thousands of distinct CDR3 sequences, less than 25% seen once. These data also formed part of another study, on T cells expressing NK-cell markers. That work contributes: Top CD8+ clonotypes included the dominant CD3+CD56+NKG2C+ clonotypes in 5 to 7 donors. A handful of donors showed these clonotypes also leading the CD3+CD56-NKG2C+ fraction.

Sequencing was done on a sample of PBMCs. The TCR sequence derives from a woman aged 18-30 years in good health.

CDR3 loop: CASSQGGLSGANVLTF. The CDR3 DNA sequence: TGTGCCAGCAGCCAAGGAGGGCTCTCTGGGGCCAACGTCCTGACTTTC. The chain joins TRBV14 to TRBJ2-6; possibly TRBD2 for D (5 bases). CDR3 length: 16 amino acids. The germline V gene has CDR1 SGHDN and CDR2 FVKESK. V gave up 1 base and J gave up 0 bases, with 7 bases separating them.